The 28 T cell receptor beta chains below all came from one sample that was sequenced in a study of CD4+ T cells in melanoma. TCRdb's copy holds only in-frame clones and misses some; the assay was immunoSEQ multiplex PCR. This table holds approximately 10,000 clones, roughly two thirds found once. The sample was cells from a culture (not recorded whether cultured in vitro). Receptor source: a human donor with melanoma.

V is TRBV5-6 and J is TRBJ2-2; D unclear. Deletions cut 4 bases from V and 3 bases from J, with 13 bases between. The germline gives CDR1 SGHDT, CDR2 YYEEEE. CDR3 length: 15 residues. The CDR3 DNA reads TGTGCCAGCAGCCCGGGTCCACGGGACACCGGGGAGCTGTTTTTT. It encodes CASSPGPRDTGELFF. Looking up the rest from reference TRBV5-6 and TRBJ2-2 gives the full variable domain: DAGVTQSPTHLIKTRGQQVTLRCSPKSGHDTVSWYQQALGQGPQFIFQYYEEEERQRGNFPDRFSGHQFPNYSSELNVNALLLGDSALYLCASSPGPRDTGELFFGEGSRLTVL.

The V call is TRBV15, the J call TRBJ1-2, with D uncertain. The CDR3 covers 13 residues. Trimming removed 3 bases at V and 3 bases at J, with 8 bases between. Germline V gene sequence: CDR1 LNHNV, CDR2 YYDKDF (reference sequence). DNA for the CDR3: TGTGCCACCAGCAGGGACCGGTACTATGGCTACACCTTC. Encoded protein: CATSRDRYYGYTF.

This clone is a singleton in its sample. The V call is TRBV6-6, the J call TRBJ1-1; perhaps TRBD1 as D (5 bases). V shed 5 bases and J shed 4 bases, with 14 bases lying between them. This CDR3 is built from 14 residues. Germline V CDR1 and CDR2: MNHNY, SVGAGI (reference sequence). The CDR3 DNA is TGTGCCAGCAGTCGCGCCCCGAGGGGCACTGAAGCTTTCTTT. Its translation is CASSRAPRGTEAFF.

This clone was seen more than once but under ten times. The rearrangement joins TRBV18 to TRBJ1-3; TRBD1 is a possible D gene (6 bases). From germline, CDR1 is KGHSH and CDR2 LQKENI. The CDR3 is 15 residues long. Trimming left V 5 bases short and J 0 bases short, with 11 bases between. The CDR3 is CASSSDRSSGNTIYF. The CDR3 DNA is TGTGCCAGCTCATCTGACAGGAGCTCTGGAAACACCATATATTTT. The entire variable domain, with the rest obtained from reference TRBV18 and TRBJ1-3, is as follows: NAGVMQNPRHLVRRRGQEARLRCSPMKGHSHVYWYRQLPEEGLKFMVYLQKENIIDESGMPKERFSAEFPKEGPSILRIQQVVRGDSAAYFCASSSDRSSGNTIYFGEGSWLTVV.

This chain uses TRBV6-5 with TRBJ1-2; 9 bases line up with TRBD1. Germline V gene lookup returns CDR1 MNHEY and CDR2 SVGAGI. V lost 6 bases and J lost 4; bases outside the gene matches: 9. The CDR3 runs 15 residues. The CDR3 nucleotides read TGTGCCAGCAGCCCTTATGGACAGGGGAGCTATGGCTACACCTTC. As protein: CASSPYGQGSYGYTF.

V gene TRBV10-3 combines with J gene TRBJ1-2, with 7 bases fitting TRBD1. The CDR3 is made up of 16 amino acids. V gave up 7 bases and J gave up 0 bases; unmatched junction bases: 11. Germline V gene lookup returns CDR1 ENHRY and CDR2 SYGVKD. CDR3 nucleotides: TGTGCCATCACCCGGGACAGCCTGCTAACTAACTATGGCTACACCTTC. Its translation: CAITRDSLLTNYGYTF.

This clone appeared once. The chain combines TRBV6-5 with TRBJ2-5; D not resolved. Per germline, CDR1 MNHEY and CDR2 SVGAGI. V was shortened by 6 bases and J by 7 bases, with 21 bases between the two germline ends. The CDR3 is 15 residues long. The CDR3 loop reads CASRNDITGIGTQYF. The CDR3 coding sequence is TGTGCCAGCAGAAACGACATTACGGGTATTGGGACCCAGTACTTC.

The rearrangement uses TRBV6-4 and TRBJ1-5; TRBD1 matches 7 bases. The CDR3 totals 22 residues. V shed 0 bases and J 4 bases; nucleotides not matched to a gene: 24. Germline values: CDR1 MRHNA, CDR2 SNTAGT. CDR3 sequence reads: CASSDSPGTAHFFLLRNQPQHF. The CDR3 DNA sequence: TGTGCCAGCAGTGACTCCCCAGGGACAGCTCATTTTTTTCTTCTCCGTAATCAGCCCCAGCATTTT.

By share, this clone ranks as medium-sized. The chain recombines TRBV6-5 with TRBJ1-5, with D tentatively TRBD1 (5 bases). Germline CDR1 MNHEY, CDR2 SVGAGI. There are 15 residues in the CDR3. V was cut by 0 bases and J by 1 base, with 7 bases left in between. CDR3 nucleotide sequence: TGTGCCAGCAGTTACTCGAGGGACAGCAATCAGCCCCAGCATTTT. Translating gives CASSYSRDSNQPQHF.

In DNA form, the CDR3 reads TGTGCCAGCAGTGAAGCCCGATGGTATGGACAGGCCCCTGAAGCTTTCTTT. This translates into CASSEARWYGQAPEAFF. The rearrangement links TRBV6-1 to TRBJ1-1; 7 positions agree with TRBD1. There are 17 residues in the CDR3. Trimming removed 0 bases from V and 6 bases from J; junction bases left unmatched: 13. Germline assignment: CDR1 MNHNS and CDR2 SASEGT.

A few counts support this clone. The rearrangement uses TRBV20-1 and TRBJ2-7; D remains ambiguous. Germline lookup yields CDR1 DFQATT and CDR2 SNEGSKA (reference sequence). Trimming cost V 7 bases and J 6 bases, with 7 bases left between them. The CDR3 contains 9 residues. DNA for the CDR3: TGCAGTGTAGGGTCCGAGCAGTACTTC. This sequence encodes CSVGSEQYF.

The genes are TRBV29-1 and TRBJ2-5; a possible D gene is TRBD1 (7 bases). The CDR3 is made up of 13 amino acids. Trimming stripped 3 bases from V and 3 bases from J, with 11 bases between. The V gene's germline CDR1 is SQVTM and CDR2 ANQGSEA. CDR3 region: CSVDGGQKETQYF. The DNA for the CDR3 is TGCAGCGTTGACGGGGGACAGAAAGAGACCCAGTACTTC.

This clone came up once. The chain combines TRBV6-1 with TRBJ1-1; TRBD1 agrees at 10 bases. The CDR3 contains 11 residues. Trimming at V came to 8 bases and at J to 9 bases, leaving 3 bases not matched to a gene. The V gene's germline CDR1 is MNHNS and CDR2 SASEGT. CDR3 residues: CASYDRGQAFF. In DNA form, the CDR3 reads TGTGCCAGCTACGACAGGGGGCAAGCTTTCTTT.

This chain links TRBV7-9 with TRBJ1-6; unclear D gene. The V gene's germline CDR1 is SEHNR and CDR2 FQNEAQ (reference sequence). Trimming took 7 bases from V and 6 from J, leaving 10 bases between them. The CDR3 has 13 amino acids. The CDR3 here is CASKGYSNSPLHF. As DNA, the CDR3 is TGTGCCAGCAAGGGATACTCTAATTCACCCCTCCACTTT.

This rearrangement joins TRBV7-6 to TRBJ1-2; no clear D. This CDR3 comprises 14 residues. CDR1 is SGHVS and CDR2 is FNYEAQ in the germline V gene. V was pared by 2 bases and J by 4 bases, with 11 bases between. The CDR3: CASSLFAQPYGYTF. In nucleotides, the CDR3 is TGTGCCAGCAGCTTATTTGCCCAACCCTATGGCTACACCTTC.

The chain recombines TRBV2 with TRBJ2-5, with 13 positions matching TRBD2. Germline values: CDR1 SNHLY, CDR2 FYNNEI. The CDR3 covers 20 residues. V was pared by 10 bases and J by 7 bases, with 27 bases of the junction left unmatched. CDR3 in DNA: TGTGCCACTCCGGGACTAGCGGGGCTTTTTATAGTTATTCGAGATGGGACCCAGTACTTC. This sequence encodes CATPGLAGLFIVIRDGTQYF.

This clone occurred a few times. The chain has TRBV2 and TRBJ1-5, with TRBD1 matching over 10 bases. The V and J ends lost 6 bases and 6 bases, in that order; junction bases with no gene match: 5. The CDR3 is 14 amino acids. Germline loops: CDR1 SNHLY, CDR2 FYNNEI. The CDR3: CASRKDRGLQPQHF. The CDR3 bases are TGTGCCAGCAGAAAAGACAGGGGGCTTCAGCCCCAGCATTTT.

The chain carries TRBV5-1 and TRBJ1-2; 7 bases are shared with TRBD1. Germline V lookup: CDR1 SGHRS, CDR2 YFSETQ. Unmatched junction bases numbered 2, after V lost 0 bases and J lost 6 bases. This CDR3 has 13 amino acids. The CDR3 DNA follows: TGCGCCAGCAGCTTGGCTACAGGGGATGGCTACACCTTC. Residues: CASSLATGDGYTF.

This clone has a handful of counts. This chain uses TRBV5-1 with TRBJ1-6; TRBD1 agrees at 7 bases. The CDR3 has 15 residues. The germline V gene has CDR1 SGHRS and CDR2 YFSETQ. The V gene end was trimmed by 4 bases and the J gene end by 6 bases; junction bases not matched to a gene: 7. This chain's CDR3 is CASSLDGTANSPLHF. The CDR3 DNA sequence: TGCGCCAGCAGCCTGGATGGGACAGCTAATTCACCCCTCCACTTT.

The chain uses TRBV10-1 and TRBJ2-5; D possibly corresponds to TRBD1 (5 bases). The end of the DNA fits TRBJ2-7 better, so the J call may be wrong. The CDR3 has 14 amino acids. The V gene's germline CDR1 is WNHNN and CDR2 SYGVQD (reference sequence). CDR3: CASSPDRRPYEQYF. The CDR3, as DNA: TGCGCCAGCAGTCCTGACAGAAGACCCTACGAGCAGTACTTC.

This clone was counted between two and nine times. The rearrangement joins TRBV5-1 to TRBJ1-6; D is perhaps TRBD1 (6 bases). The length of the CDR3 is 16 residues. The germline V gene has CDR1 SGHRS and CDR2 YFSETQ. The V gene lost 3 bases and the J gene lost 4 bases, with 14 bases spanning the gap. CDR3 residues: CASSSQGSSYNSPLHF. The CDR3 DNA sequence: TGCGCCAGCAGCTCCCAGGGGTCCTCATATAATTCACCCCTCCACTTT.

The genes are TRBV19 and TRBJ1-4; possible D gene TRBD1, 6 bases. In germline, CDR1 is LNHDA, CDR2 SQIVND (reference sequence). The CDR3 runs to 15 residues. Trimming took 3 bases from V and 6 from J, leaving 14 bases between them. CDR3 coding DNA: TGTGCCAGTAGTATGAATAACAGGGTCGATGAAAAACTGTTTTTT. This codes for CASSMNNRVDEKLFF.

The chain uses TRBV5-1 and TRBJ1-4, with D possibly being TRBD1 (5 bases). Germline V lookup: CDR1 SGHRS, CDR2 YFSETQ. Trimming took off 2 bases at V and 4 bases at J, with 9 bases between the two ends. The CDR3 has 14 residues. CDR3 sequence (DNA): TGCGCCAGCAGCTTCGGGACGGTTAATGAAAAACTGTTTTTT. It yields the protein CASSFGTVNEKLFF.

This clone has only a few counts. The CDR3 DNA reads TGTGCCAGCAGCAGCAGGACAGAAAGCTCTGGAAACACCATATATTTT. This translates into CASSSRTESSGNTIYF. J is TRBJ1-3 and V is TRBV5-4; maybe TRBD1 (6 bases). The CDR3 runs to 16 residues. From germline, CDR1 is SGHNT and CDR2 YYREEE (reference sequence). V was trimmed by 4 bases and J by 0 bases, leaving 14 bases between them.

By proportion, this clone is medium-sized (0.01 to 0.1%). V and J are TRBV7-8 and TRBJ2-7; 8 bases are a match to TRBD1. The J segment lost 2 bases and the V segment lost 5 bases, leaving 2 bases of the junction unmatched. The CDR3 loop spans 13 amino acids. The germline gives CDR1 SGHVS, CDR2 FQNEAQ. The CDR3 DNA is TGTGCCAGCAGCGTGGGACAGGCCTACGAGCAGTACTTC. Protein sequence: CASSVGQAYEQYF.

V is TRBV18 and J is TRBJ2-1, with D possibly matching TRBD2 (6 bases). The CDR3 contains 15 residues. Trimming left V 6 bases short and J 3 bases short, with 15 bases between. Germline V gene lookup returns CDR1 KGHSH and CDR2 LQKENI. CDR3 amino acids: CASSPRASDYNEQFF. The CDR3, as DNA: TGTGCCAGCTCTCCAAGGGCTAGCGACTACAATGAGCAGTTCTTC.

The rearrangement joins TRBV5-3 to TRBJ1-1; D may be TRBD1 (6 bases). TRBV5-3 is placed among ORFs of uncertain function. There are 15 residues in the CDR3. V lost 8 bases and J 1 base, leaving 18 bases between the germline ends. CDR3 sequence: CASSQGGGWNTEAFF. DNA for the CDR3: TGTGCCAGCAGCCAAGGGGGGGGATGGAACACTGAAGCTTTCTTT.

This chain links TRBV27 with TRBJ2-2; TRBD1 agrees at 8 bases. CDR1 and CDR2 (germline): MNHEY, SMNVEV (reference sequence). CDR3 length equals 15 residues. Trimming took 2 bases from V and 4 from J; bases not matched to a gene: 3. In DNA, the CDR3 is TGTGCCAGCAGTTTAGGGACAGGCCCCACCGGGGAGCTGTTTTTT. Translation: CASSLGTGPTGELFF.